The subject of this entry is one TCR beta chain. Antigen specificity is unknown. The data originate from a study of beta chain features in type 1 diabetes. About the research overall: The patient and healthy donor groups were comparable for age, gender and cell yields. Study conclusions and caveats: When Type 1 diabetes patients were examined, their TCRB CDR3s proved moderately but significantly shorter in all four CD4+ subsets.

CD45RO/CCR7/CD25/CD127/CD95/CD27 staining was used to isolate CD4+ naive, central memory, regulatory and stem cell-like memory cells by sorting. All of the isolated RNA was reverse transcribed, so expressed TCRB transcripts were sequenced. The method was immunoSEQ multiplex PCR; TCRdb's version includes in-frame clones alone and lacks a portion of them. This sample has 70,000 to 95,000 clones, with under 35% found just once. Germline V gene data show CDR1 as LNHDA and CDR2 as SQIVND (reference sequence). Unmatched junction bases numbered 8, after V lost 3 bases and J lost 6 bases. The CDR3 is 15 amino acids.

This TCR came from a woman aged 18-29 years in good health. The chain carries TRBV19 and TRBJ2-3; 8 bases match TRBD1. The specimen was stem cell memory CD4+ T cells from blood. The CDR3 bases are TGTGCCAGTAGTATCCGCGGCAGGGGGCCGGATACGCAGTATTTT. Encoded protein: CASSIRGRGPDTQYF.